This TCR beta chain originates from a study of blood T cell repertoires in COVID-19. Study-level background: Sample material is recorded as cDNA or gDNA derived from T cells, B-cell-depleted T cells, or PBMCs.

This clone was seen once. The sample carries other DNA sequences with the same CDR3. From germline, CDR1 is MNHEY and CDR2 SVGAGI. The CDR3 sequence is 15 residues long. V trimming: 2 bases; J trimming: 4 bases; junction bases outside the gene matches: 5. In the original analysis: From reference gene primer amplification, estimates of nucleated cell counts were derived. Libraries were prepared by immunoSEQ multiplex PCR; TCRdb keeps only in-frame clonotypes and omits some of them. Clone size and V and J calls were adopted from that table, with D and trimming inferred from the DNA. In the table there are more than 200,000 clones, approximately 86% of which are singletons.

This rearrangement joins TRBV6-5 to TRBJ2-7; 10 bases align to TRBD1. Sequencing used peripheral blood. The sequence derives from a man under 40 with active or convalescent COVID-19. The CDR3 here is CASSYRGQGVYEQYF. The CDR3, as DNA: TGTGCCAGCAGTTACAGAGGACAGGGGGTGTACGAGCAGTACTTC.